What follows are 12 T cell receptor beta chains derived from one specimen sequenced in a study of cytomegalovirus exposure and HLA in healthy donors. It was with 60 Vbeta and 13 Jbeta primers that the PCR ran. The method was immunoSEQ multiplex PCR; TCRdb's version includes in-frame clones alone and lacks a portion of them. The sample lists some 74,000 clones, approximately 70% seen once, with roughly 21% in the top ten. Sequenced: PBMCs. The receptors shown here come from a man aged 35 to 55 in good health and CMV-seropositive.

This chain joins TRBV5-1 and TRBJ2-1, with 11 nucleotides matching TRBD2. V shed 0 bases, J shed 5 bases, and the junction held 1 base outside the gene matches. The CDR3 extends over 15 amino acids. Germline V gene data show CDR1 as SGHRS and CDR2 as YFSETQ. DNA of the CDR3: TGCGCCAGCAGCTTGGAACTAGCGGGAGACAATGAGCAGTTCTTC. Translated: CASSLELAGDNEQFF.

In its sample, this clone was seen a few times. J is TRBJ1-5 and V is TRBV5-6; no firm D call. Trimming took 2 bases from V and 0 from J, leaving 15 bases between them. Germline CDR1 is SGHDT and CDR2 is YYEEEE. The CDR3 has 17 residues. The CDR3 sequence: CASSFRVSGYSNQPQHF. CDR3 DNA: TGTGCCAGCAGCTTTAGGGTGAGCGGGTATAGCAATCAGCCCCAGCATTTT.

The count of this clone is one. V usage is TRBV2 and J usage is TRBJ1-2; possible D gene TRBD1, 5 bases. Per the germline V gene, CDR1 is SNHLY and CDR2 is FYNNEI. The CDR3 spans 13 residues. V was cut by 4 bases and J by 4 bases, with 10 bases left in between. The CDR3 reads CASSGGTLYGYTF. Here the CDR3 DNA reads TGTGCCAGCAGTGGCGGGACTCTCTATGGCTACACCTTC.

This clone was picked up a small number of times. The V gene is TRBV7-3, the J gene TRBJ2-7, with 7 bases identical to TRBD1. Germline lookup yields CDR1 SGHTA and CDR2 FQGTGA. Losses at the gene ends were 6 bases for V and 7 bases for J; bases not matched to a gene: 12. The CDR3 is 14 amino acids. CDR3 in amino acids: CASSQRTGSTEQYF. As DNA, the CDR3 is TGTGCCAGCAGTCAACGGACAGGTTCTACGGAGCAGTACTTC.

The chain combines TRBV6-1 with TRBJ1-5, with 12 bases aligning to TRBD1. Germline loops: CDR1 MNHNS, CDR2 SASEGT. CDR3 size: 13 residues. CDR3 DNA sequence: TGTGCTATAGGGACAGGGGGCGGTCAGCCCCAGCATTTT. It yields the protein CAIGTGGGQPQHF.

The gene calls are TRBV19 and TRBJ2-5; 8 nucleotides line up with TRBD2. J gave up 1 base and V 6 bases, and 4 bases lay outside the gene matches. Per the germline V gene, CDR1 is LNHDA and CDR2 is SQIVND (reference sequence). This CDR3 comprises 14 residues. The CDR3 DNA sequence: TGTGCCAGTAGGTCGAGCGGGGGCCAAGAGACCCAGTACTTC. Translation gives CASRSSGGQETQYF.

The V call is TRBV18, the J call TRBJ1-2; tentatively, D is TRBD1 (5 bases). V was clipped by 0 bases and J by 2 bases, with 10 bases between them. The CDR3 contains 15 residues. Germline CDR1 is KGHSH and CDR2 is LQKENI. The CDR3: CASSPPSRVNYGYTF. The CDR3 coding sequence is TGTGCCAGCTCACCACCGAGCAGGGTGAACTATGGCTACACCTTC.

This chain links TRBV5-1 with TRBJ1-2, with TRBD1 matching 8 bases. CDR1 is SGHRS and CDR2 is YFSETQ in the germline V gene. Trimming cost V 5 bases and J 4 bases; bases outside gene matches: 7. This CDR3 region has 14 residues. CDR3 DNA: TGCGCCAGCAGTCCGGACAGGGCGCGCTATGGCTACACCTTC. Translated: CASSPDRARYGYTF.

This clone was seen only a few times. The chain couples TRBV10-1 to TRBJ2-5; 8 nucleotides match TRBD1. The CDR3 contains 15 residues. Germline trimming cut 1 base from V and 2 bases from J; bases unmatched to any gene: 3. The germline V gene has CDR1 WNHNN and CDR2 SYGVQD (reference sequence). The CDR3 DNA reads as TGCGCCAGCAGTGAGTACCGGGACAGGCAAGAGACCCAGTACTTC. Protein product: CASSEYRDRQETQYF.

The chain joins TRBV10-1 to TRBJ2-7; 10 nucleotides align to TRBD1. The V and J ends lost 6 bases and 4 bases, in that order; junction bases with no gene match: 12. This CDR3 contains 16 residues. Germline lookup yields CDR1 WNHNN and CDR2 SYGVQD (reference sequence). The CDR3, as DNA: TGCGCCAGCAGCGAACCTTGGGACAGGGGCCTTTACGAGCAGTACTTC. Amino acid sequence: CASSEPWDRGLYEQYF.

V is TRBV11-3 and J is TRBJ2-7; D is perhaps TRBD2 (6 bases). Germline loops: CDR1 SGHNT, CDR2 YENEEA. CDR3 size: 13 residues. Deletions cut 5 bases from V and 6 bases from J, with 14 bases between. CDR3: CASSRPGLGEQYF. For the CDR3, the DNA is TGTGCCAGCAGCCGACCGGGACTTGGCGAGCAGTACTTC. The full variable domain, completed using reference TRBV11-3 and TRBJ2-7, is EAGVVQSPRYKIIEKKQPVAFWCNPISGHNTLYWYLQNLGQGPELLIRYENEEAVDDSQLPKDRFSAERLKGVDSTLKIQPAELGDSAVYLCASSRPGLGEQYFGPGTRLTVT.

This clone appeared a single time. The chain employs TRBV27 and TRBJ2-1; no definite D call. The germline V gene encodes CDR1 MNHEY and CDR2 SMNVEV (reference sequence). This CDR3 has 13 amino acids. The V gene lost 3 bases and the J gene lost 5 bases, with 8 bases spanning the gap. CDR3 bases: TGTGCCAGCAGTTTCCACGAGAACAATGAGCAGTTCTTC. Its protein product is CASSFHENNEQFF.